This section outlines one T cell receptor (beta chain) sequence together with its context. Its antigen is still unknown. ViraFEST expansion of antigen-specific CD4+ T cells with viral peptide pools preceded sequencing. Once cultured for 10 to 11 days, the cells underwent separation to obtain CD4+ T cells. Either the mRNA-1273 or the BNT162b2 vaccine was given to participants as two doses. IL-2 at approximately 9.7 IU/ml and peptides at 10 ug/ml were added to cultured PBMC, approximately 2 million per well. This specimen comes from a study of vaccination effects on CD4 cells after COVID-19. Overall study context: The median interval between the second dose and post-vaccine sampling was 72 days.

General study points: Pronounced clonal contraction occurred in clones induced by infection and by vaccine late after vaccination. Only a single clone (1 of 255 vaccine-induced clones in healthy vaccinees) cross-reacted with common cold coronaviruses.

Profiling relied on immunoSEQ multiplex PCR, and the TCRdb table lists in-frame clones only, not all of them. The table shows 20,000 to 30,000 clones, with more than 60% occurring only once. The trim removed 5 bases at V and 0 bases at J, leaving 5 bases unmatched. The CDR3 is 15 amino acids. The V gene's germline CDR1 is SGHRS and CDR2 YFSETQ. The sequencing here drew on CD4+ T cells from PBMCs cultured with SARS-CoV-2 spike peptides, taken after COVID-19 vaccination. This receptor was taken from a human donor who received a COVID-19 vaccine. V is TRBV5-1 and J is TRBJ2-3; 8 nucleotides align to TRBD2. The CDR3 loop is CASRGSGTSTDTQYF. The CDR3, as DNA: TGCGCCAGCAGGGGTAGCGGGACTAGCACAGATACGCAGTATTTT.